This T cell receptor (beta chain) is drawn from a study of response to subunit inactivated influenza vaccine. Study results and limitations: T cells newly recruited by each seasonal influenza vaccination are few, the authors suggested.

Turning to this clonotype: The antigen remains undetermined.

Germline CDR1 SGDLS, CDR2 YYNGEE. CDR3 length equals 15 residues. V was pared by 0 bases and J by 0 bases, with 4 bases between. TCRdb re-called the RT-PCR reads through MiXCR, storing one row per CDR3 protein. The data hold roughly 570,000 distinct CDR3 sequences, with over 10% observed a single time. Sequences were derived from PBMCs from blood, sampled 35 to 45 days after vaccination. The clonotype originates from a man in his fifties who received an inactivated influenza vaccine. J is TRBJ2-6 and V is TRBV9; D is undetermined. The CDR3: CASSVVGSGANVLTF. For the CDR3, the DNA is TGTGCCAGCAGCGTAGTCGGCTCTGGGGCCAACGTCCTGACTTTC.